This T cell receptor (beta chain) stems from a study of long-term antiretroviral therapy in people with HIV. Study-level points and caveats: Information pertaining to ART adherence, viral resistance or therapeutic modifications was not obtained. Whereas controls had wider CDR3 length ranges, HIV repertoires had narrower ones.

CDR3 length: 18 amino acids. The trim removed 4 bases at V and 4 bases at J, leaving 21 bases unmatched. Germline values: CDR1 GTSNPN, CDR2 SVGIG (reference sequence). Details on this clone: Its antigen is undetermined.

The immunoSEQ assay was v3.0, run at survey level. TCRdb keeps only in-frame clones here, not all; method: immunoSEQ multiplex PCR. The sample carries approximately 25,000 clones, about 86% recorded once. The sample in question was unsorted PBMCs, obtained about 4.3 years after starting antiretroviral therapy. This TCR came from a man aged 25-45 years with HIV. V usage is TRBV30 and J usage is TRBJ1-2, with 7 bases that match TRBD1. CDR3 residues: CAWIPDRKLTSISYGYTF. The CDR3 coding sequence is TGTGCCTGGATCCCGGACAGGAAGCTCACCAGTATCTCCTATGGCTACACCTTC.